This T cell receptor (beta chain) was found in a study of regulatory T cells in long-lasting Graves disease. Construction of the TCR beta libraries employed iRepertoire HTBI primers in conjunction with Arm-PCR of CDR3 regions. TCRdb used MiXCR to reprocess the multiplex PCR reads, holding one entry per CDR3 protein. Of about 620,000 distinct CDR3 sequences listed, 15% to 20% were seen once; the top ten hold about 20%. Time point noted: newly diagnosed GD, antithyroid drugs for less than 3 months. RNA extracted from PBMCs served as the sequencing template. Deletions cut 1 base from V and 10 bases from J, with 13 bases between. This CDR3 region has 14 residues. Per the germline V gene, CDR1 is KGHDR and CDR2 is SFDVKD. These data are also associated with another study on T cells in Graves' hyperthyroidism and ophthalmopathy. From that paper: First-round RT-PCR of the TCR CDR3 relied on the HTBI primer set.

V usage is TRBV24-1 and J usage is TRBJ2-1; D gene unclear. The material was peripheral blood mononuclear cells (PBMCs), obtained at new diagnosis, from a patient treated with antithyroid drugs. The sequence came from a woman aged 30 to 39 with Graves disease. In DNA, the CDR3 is TGTGCCACCAGTGATTTTAGGCAGACCCCAGAGCAGTTCTTC. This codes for CATSDFRQTPEQFF.